These 19 T cell receptor beta chains came from one sample sequenced in a study of T cells expressing NK-cell markers. TCRdb re-called the 5' RACE reads and shows each CDR3 protein once, DNA omitted. The sample totals about 380,000 distinct CDR3 sequences. Material: blood T cells: a sorted CD56 or NKG2C T cell subset, CD4+ or CD8+ T cells, or bulk PBMC T cells (not recorded which). All receptors come from a man aged 18 to 69 in good health.

The chain employs TRBV5-1 and TRBJ2-2. The CDR3 covers 13 residues. Germline CDR1 is SGHRS and CDR2 is YFSETQ. Here the CDR3 reads CASRVARTGELFF.

The rearrangement uses TRBV20-1 and TRBJ2-7. The CDR3 contains 15 residues. Germline CDR1 reads DFQATT; CDR2 reads SNEGSKA (reference sequence). The CDR3 is CSARIRQAGDYEQYF.

The J gene is TRBJ1-4, the V gene TRBV2; TCRdb's D call, TRBD1, is unchecked because there is no DNA. The length of the CDR3 is 15 residues. Looked up from germline, CDR1 is SNHLY and CDR2 is FYNNEI. The CDR3 sequence: CASRRDGTANEKLFF.

Here the CDR3 reads CASTTHLYSGNSPLHF. The chain has TRBV7-8 and TRBJ1-6; absent DNA, TCRdb's TRBD1 call cannot be checked. Germline CDR1 reads SGHVS; CDR2 reads FQNEAQ. The CDR3 is 16 amino acids.

The chain joins TRBV5-1 to TRBJ1-5; TCRdb outputs TRBD1, but without DNA this stays unchecked. The CDR3 sequence is 17 residues long. Germline CDR1 SGHRS, CDR2 YFSETQ. CDR3 amino acids: CASSLGAVTGVNQPQHF. The full variable domain, its missing parts supplied by reference TRBV5-1 and TRBJ1-5, is KAGVTQTPRYLIKTRGQQVTLSCSPISGHRSVSWYQQTPGQGLQFLFEYFSETQRNKGNFPGRFSGRQFSNSRSEMNVSTLELGDSALYLCASSLGAVTGVNQPQHFGDGTRLSIL.

This CDR3 is CSVERWENYGYTF. The chain employs TRBV29-1 and TRBJ1-2. The CDR3 covers 13 residues. Germline CDR1 and CDR2: SQVTM and ANQGSEA.

The J gene is TRBJ2-1, the V gene TRBV12-3 or TRBV12-4; the D gene TCRdb calls, TRBD2, cannot be checked with no DNA. The CDR3 is made up of 16 amino acids. The CDR3 sequence: CASEGLAGPYYNEQFF.

V gene TRBV12-3 or TRBV12-4 combines with J gene TRBJ2-4. This CDR3 has 14 residues. CDR3 protein: CASSLTDQGNIQYF.

This chain connects TRBV7-8 to TRBJ1-4; the D gene TCRdb calls, TRBD1, cannot be checked with no DNA. The CDR3 covers 13 residues. The germline gives CDR1 SGHVS, CDR2 FQNEAQ. The CDR3 here is CASSLWQGEKLFF.

This chain uses TRBV20-1 with TRBJ1-1; TCRdb picks TRBD1, but there is no DNA to check that call. CDR1 DFQATT and CDR2 SNEGSKA come from the germline V gene (reference sequence). The CDR3 has 13 amino acids. This CDR3 is CSAGKAGSTEAFF.

V and J are TRBV6-6 and TRBJ2-7. This CDR3 region has 12 residues. Germline CDR1 and CDR2: MNHNY and SVGAGI (reference sequence). The CDR3 loop reads CASSTTEYEQYF.

The chain has TRBV5-1 and TRBJ1-1; the D call from TCRdb, TRBD1, cannot be confirmed without DNA. The V gene's germline CDR1 is SGHRS and CDR2 YFSETQ. This CDR3 is 14 amino acids long. The CDR3 sequence is CASSPGSSQTEAFF.

This chain connects TRBV9 to TRBJ1-3; TCRdb names TRBD1, which stays unverified in the absence of DNA. This CDR3 contains 13 residues. In germline, CDR1 is SGDLS, CDR2 YYNGEE. The CDR3 region is CASRRTDGNTIYF.

The CDR3 region is CASSSHYRVGTYNSPLHF. The chain uses TRBV11-1 and TRBJ1-6; TCRdb designates TRBD1, a call that cannot be tested without DNA. In germline, CDR1 is SGHAT, CDR2 FQDESV (reference sequence). This CDR3 spans 18 amino acids.

The chain employs TRBV5-1 and TRBJ1-1. CDR1 and CDR2 (germline): SGHRS, YFSETQ. The CDR3 contains 14 residues. The CDR3 sequence: CASSPDLGRTEAFF.

This sequence joins TRBV5-5 and TRBJ2-5; TCRdb's D call, TRBD1, is unchecked because there is no DNA. CDR1 is SGHKS and CDR2 is YYEKEE in the germline V gene (reference sequence). The CDR3 contains 14 residues. The CDR3 loop is CASSTDRAGETQYF.

This sequence joins TRBV15 and TRBJ1-4; TCRdb calls TRBD1, which cannot be checked without DNA. Germline CDR1 is LNHNV and CDR2 is YYDKDF (reference sequence). The CDR3 covers 15 residues. CDR3 sequence: CATSRAGTGGEKLFF.

The chain has TRBV28 and TRBJ2-7; TCRdb outputs TRBD1, but without DNA this stays unchecked. Germline V gene lookup returns CDR1 MDHEN and CDR2 SYDVKM. The CDR3 consists of 15 residues. CDR3: CASTRGGTAIYEQYF.

The rearrangement joins TRBV5-1 to TRBJ2-7; TCRdb's D gene call, TRBD1, goes unchecked for lack of DNA. Looked up from germline, CDR1 is SGHRS and CDR2 is YFSETQ. This CDR3 has 15 amino acids. This CDR3 reads CASSPQTGTSNEQYF.